This T cell receptor beta chain is from a study of regulatory T cells in long-lasting Graves disease. The germline V gene has CDR1 DFQATT and CDR2 SNEGSKA (reference sequence). The CDR3 has 13 amino acids. The germline V and J ends were trimmed by 3 bases and 3 bases, with 9 bases remaining between them. This clonotype appeared a few times. Antigen unknown. Study findings and constraints: Persistent Graves' patients possessed reduced TCR diversity relative to recently diagnosed ones.

Arm-PCR with iRepertoire HTBI primers amplified the CDR3 regions for these TCR beta libraries. Each CDR3 protein gets one entry after TCRdb re-called the multiplex PCR reads with MiXCR. The table includes 650,000 to 850,000 distinct CDR3 sequences, 25% to 30% detected once. The time point here: persistent/refractory GD, antithyroid drugs over 5 years with positive TRAb. Scientists built the TCR library using RNA that was extracted from PBMCs. Peripheral blood, roughly 8.8 milliliters of it, was drawn into EDTA tubes. The V call is TRBV20-1, the J call TRBJ1-5; D gene ambiguous. This TCR was recovered from a female donor with Graves disease. Sample: peripheral blood mononuclear cells (PBMCs), taken when the disease was refractory, from a patient treated with antithyroid drugs. As DNA, the CDR3 is TGCAGTGCTAGGGGAGACACCAATCAGCCCCAGCATTTT. The encoded protein is CSARGDTNQPQHF.